These T cell receptor beta chains were read from a single sample in a study of response to subunit inactivated influenza vaccine. MiXCR was run by TCRdb on the RT-PCR reads, yielding one entry per CDR3 protein. Counted here are 180,000 or so distinct CDR3 sequences, approximately 12% occurring once; the ten biggest clones make up approximately 32%. The data also belong to a second study, concerning T cells expressing NK-cell markers.

Sequencing was performed on CD8+ T cells sorted from PBMCs, taken roughly 13 days after vaccination. Receptors were obtained from a man between 45 and 60 years old who received an inactivated influenza vaccine. The CDR3 runs from the conserved cysteine through the conserved F or W. The D gene is left open where the match is weak. Size is omitted from some rows. Given values are once, few, many or a class for expanded clones.

d_call	v_call	clone_size	j_call	cdr3_aa	cdr3_nt
TRBD2	TRBV4-2	.	TRBJ2-7	CASSQDAGTSGLYEQYF	TGTGCCAGCAGCCAAGACGCCGGGACTAGCGGGCTATACGAGCAGTACTTC
.	TRBV20-1	.	TRBJ2-7	CSASERSTSYEQYF	TGCAGTGCTAGCGAGCGGTCCACCTCCTACGAGCAGTACTTC
.	TRBV4-1	.	TRBJ2-3	CASRRQPIADTQYF	TGCGCCAGCAGGCGACAGCCGATAGCAGATACGCAGTATTTT
.	TRBV5-1	few	TRBJ1-2	CASSLVQGPRNGYTF	TGCGCCAGCAGCTTGGTACAGGGTCCCCGTAATGGCTACACCTTC
.	TRBV27	.	TRBJ2-7	CASSLFVSGEQYF	TGTGCCAGCAGTTTATTCGTTTCGGGCGAGCAGTACTTC
.	TRBV7-9	few	TRBJ2-1	CASSPAGNNEQFF	TGTGCCAGCAGCCCGGCGGGCAACAATGAGCAGTTCTTC
TRBD1	TRBV10-2	.	TRBJ2-5	CASKTGGQETQYF	TGCGCCAGCAAAACAGGGGGCCAAGAGACCCAGTACTTC
.	TRBV20-1	.	TRBJ1-1	CSARDLRGVTEAFF	TGCAGTGCTAGAGATTTGAGAGGGGTCACTGAAGCTTTCTTT
.	TRBV20-1	.	TRBJ2-5	CSARAVEVWTGTQYF	TGCAGTGCTAGAGCGGTAGAGGTATGGACTGGGACCCAGTACTTC
.	TRBV12-3/TRBV12-4	few	TRBJ1-1	CASSLGPGMNTEAFF	TGTGCCAGCAGTTTAGGGCCAGGGATGAACACTGAAGCTTTCTTT
TRBD1	TRBV11-2	few	TRBJ1-1	CASSGTGGAYTEAFF	TGTGCCAGCTCCGGGACAGGGGGCGCGTACACTGAAGCTTTCTTT
.	TRBV7-6	.	TRBJ2-1	CASSLVDDLGDAFHNEQFF	TGTGCCAGCAGCTTAGTTGACGACCTGGGAGACGCATTCCACAATGAGCAGTTCTTC
.	TRBV16	.	TRBJ1-6	CASTQSRSPLHF	TGTGCCAGCACCCAGAGTCGGTCACCCCTCCACTTT
TRBD1	TRBV12-3/TRBV12-4	.	TRBJ2-5	CASSTGTGGRETQYF	TGTGCCAGCAGTACCGGGACAGGGGGTCGAGAGACCCAGTACTTC
.	TRBV20-1	few	TRBJ2-5	CSAMSDSQETQYF	TGCAGTGCTATGTCTGACAGCCAAGAGACCCAGTACTTC
.	TRBV5-6	many	TRBJ2-5	CASSLGLWDQYF	TGTGCCAGCAGCTTGGGTTTATGGGACCAGTACTTC
TRBD2	TRBV4-1	few	TRBJ2-7	CASSPWVAGGPDYEQYF	TGCGCCAGCAGCCCCTGGGTTGCGGGGGGGCCGGACTACGAGCAGTACTTC
.	TRBV12-5	.	TRBJ2-5	CASGFSGRETQYF	TGTGCTAGTGGTTTTTCAGGTCGCGAGACCCAGTACTTC
TRBD1	TRBV29-1	many	TRBJ2-7	CSVEGGQSYEQYF	TGCAGCGTTGAAGGGGGACAGAGCTACGAGCAGTACTTC
.	TRBV29-1	.	TRBJ2-7	CSGRLDYEQYF	TGCAGCGGTCGACTAGACTACGAGCAGTACTTC
.	TRBV29-1	few	TRBJ2-3	CSVELGSTYTDTQYF	TGCAGCGTTGAATTGGGGTCTACTTACACAGATACGCAGTATTTT
TRBD2	TRBV5-6	.	TRBJ2-1	CASSFFSGGPYNEQFF	TGTGCCAGCAGCTTTTTTTCGGGAGGGCCCTACAATGAGCAGTTCTTC
.	TRBV11-2	.	TRBJ2-3	CASSHSLDTLGPDTQYF	TGTGCCAGCAGCCACTCCTTGGACACCCTGGGTCCAGATACGCAGTATTTT
.	TRBV20-1	.	TRBJ2-7	CSARSGGYEQYF	TGCAGTGCGAGGAGTGGGGGTTACGAGCAGTACTTC
TRBD1	TRBV9	.	TRBJ1-2	CASSASGTVNYGYTF	TGTGCCAGCAGCGCTTCCGGGACAGTCAACTATGGCTACACCTTC
TRBD2	TRBV20-1	.	TRBJ2-7	CSAGGWTSGGYEQYF	TGCAGTGCTGGAGGTTGGACTAGCGGGGGCTACGAGCAGTACTTC
.	TRBV11-2	few	TRBJ2-1	CASSSPGGQGNRLPYNEQFF	TGTGCCAGCAGCTCTCCGGGGGGCCAGGGTAATAGGCTCCCCTACAATGAGCAGTTCTTC
.	TRBV6-5	.	TRBJ1-4	CASSYKLGEKLFF	TGTGCCAGCAGTTACAAACTCGGGGAAAAACTGTTTTTT
.	TRBV4-1	many	TRBJ1-1	CASSGLMNTEAFF	TGCGCCAGCAGCGGGCTAATGAACACTGAAGCTTTCTTT
.	TRBV2	many	TRBJ2-1	CASRTPGGHEQFF	TGTGCCAGCAGGACCCCGGGGGGCCATGAGCAGTTCTTC
TRBD2	TRBV4-2	many	TRBJ2-1	CASSQGGLAGVGEQFF	TGTGCCAGCAGCCAAGGGGGACTAGCGGGAGTAGGTGAGCAGTTCTTC